Presented here are 23 T cell receptor beta chains from one specimen sequenced in a study of cytomegalovirus exposure and HLA in healthy donors (dated by TCRdb to about 2017). The method was the immunoSEQ multiplex PCR assay. Held by TCRdb, this immuneACCESS table contains in-frame sequences only and omits some clones. Under half of the omission traces to an unresolved V gene where checked; the cause of the rest is unknown. The sample records about 98,000 clones, around 90% of which are singletons. Clones ranked in the top ten supply around 3.9% of the sample. Sequences were obtained from PBMCs. The receptors come from a woman in her 30s in good health and CMV-seronegative.

The gene calls are TRBV9 and TRBJ2-1, with 15 bases fitting TRBD2. J lost 9 bases, V lost 3 bases, and 7 bases had no gene match. The CDR3 totals 16 residues. Germline V gives CDR1 SGDLS, CDR2 YYNGEE. The DNA of the CDR3 is TGTGCCAGCAGCGAGGGACTAGCGGGAGGTGGTAGTGAGCAGTTCTTC. Protein sequence: CASSEGLAGGGSEQFF.

This chain joins TRBV7-9 and TRBJ2-7, with D hard to call. In germline, CDR1 is SEHNR, CDR2 FQNEAQ (reference sequence). Trimming pared 5 bases from V and 4 bases from J, leaving 12 bases between. The CDR3 is 13 amino acids. CDR3 sequence: CASSAVPEYEQYF. CDR3 nucleotide sequence: TGTGCCAGCAGCGCAGTCCCTGAATACGAGCAGTACTTC.

The CDR3, as DNA: TGTGCCAGCATTTTAAAAACAGGGGCCGTGGAAGCTTTCTTT. It yields the protein CASILKTGAVEAFF. This sequence joins TRBV6-1 and TRBJ1-1, with 7 positions matching TRBD1. Trimming at V came to 7 bases and at J to 8 bases, leaving 13 bases not matched to a gene. This CDR3 spans 14 amino acids. Germline lookup yields CDR1 MNHNS and CDR2 SASEGT.

This chain uses TRBV9 with TRBJ2-7; TRBD2 matches 7 bases. This CDR3 spans 14 amino acids. Germline assignment: CDR1 SGDLS and CDR2 YYNGEE. V gave up 2 bases and J gave up 0 bases; unmatched junction bases: 2. The CDR3 DNA follows: TGTGCCAGCAGCGTCACTAGCGCCTCCTACGAGCAGTACTTC. Encoded protein: CASSVTSASYEQYF.

CDR3 in amino acids: CASSYPTVGDREKLFF. As DNA, the CDR3 is TGTGCCAGCAGTTACCCGACGGTGGGGGACAGAGAAAAACTGTTTTTT. The chain is built from TRBV6-6 and TRBJ1-4, with TRBD1 matching over 7 bases. The V gene's germline CDR1 is MNHNY and CDR2 SVGAGI (reference sequence). V lost 2 bases and J lost 8; bases outside the gene matches: 11. This CDR3 comprises 16 residues.

The J gene is TRBJ1-4, the V gene TRBV6-6; 10 bases are a match to TRBD1. Germline V lookup: CDR1 MNHNY, CDR2 SVGAGI (reference sequence). The CDR3 consists of 14 residues. V lost 6 bases and J lost 6; bases outside the gene matches: 4. The chain's CDR3 is CASRTGTGDEKLFF. The CDR3 nucleotides read TGTGCCAGCAGAACCGGGACAGGGGATGAAAAACTGTTTTTT.

This clone was seen only a few times. The chain joins TRBV25-1 to TRBJ2-7; tentative D call: TRBD2 (6 bases). The CDR3 extends over 16 amino acids. V shed 4 bases and J shed 3 bases, with 19 bases lying between them. Germline CDR1 MGHDK, CDR2 SYGVNS. CDR3 region: CASSGIGGKGGYEQYF. CDR3 DNA: TGTGCCAGCAGTGGTATAGGAGGGAAAGGCGGCTACGAGCAGTACTTC.

The rearrangement joins TRBV6-5 to TRBJ1-2; perhaps TRBD1 as D (5 bases). Per germline, CDR1 MNHEY and CDR2 SVGAGI. V lost 6 bases to trimming and J lost 0 bases, with 14 bases between them. This CDR3 contains 15 residues. The CDR3 DNA is TGTGCCAGCAGCCACCGGACACCCCCTAACTATGGCTACACCTTC. It encodes CASSHRTPPNYGYTF.

J is TRBJ2-4 and V is TRBV29-1, with a possible D match to TRBD1 (6 bases). CDR1 SQVTM and CDR2 ANQGSEA come from the germline V gene. The V gene lost 7 bases and the J gene lost 7 bases, with 17 bases spanning the gap. This CDR3 comprises 13 residues. The CDR3 reads CSASQGPQNIQYF. The DNA of the CDR3 is TGCAGCGCTTCACAGGGCCCCCAGAACATTCAGTACTTC.

The chain carries TRBV7-3 and TRBJ1-5; TRBD1 might be the D (5 bases). The germline CDR1 and CDR2 sequences are SGHTA and FQGTGA. Trimming shortened V by 5 bases and J by 6 bases, and 11 bases separated the two germline ends. The CDR3 consists of 13 residues. The DNA for the CDR3 is TGTGCCAGCAGCCCCAACGGGGGTCAGCCCCAGCATTTT. Protein product: CASSPNGGQPQHF.

This clone was counted a few times. The V call is TRBV10-3, the J call TRBJ2-1; 9 bases line up with TRBD2. The CDR3 runs 14 residues. The germline CDR1 and CDR2 sequences are ENHRY and SYGVKD. V shed 4 bases and J 9 bases; nucleotides not matched to a gene: 7. In DNA form, the CDR3 reads TGTGCCATCAGTGTGGGCGGGGGGGCCGTTGAGCAGTTCTTC. This encodes CAISVGGGAVEQFF.

The rearrangement joins TRBV7-9 to TRBJ2-4; D is perhaps TRBD2 (5 bases). V lost 4 bases, J lost 0 bases, and 16 bases lay in between. This CDR3 is 17 amino acids long. In germline, CDR1 is SEHNR, CDR2 FQNEAQ (reference sequence). CDR3 region: CASSSVHSGRAKNIQYF. CDR3 sequence (DNA): TGTGCCAGCAGCTCGGTCCACAGCGGAAGAGCCAAAAACATTCAGTACTTC.

The chain is built from TRBV27 and TRBJ1-5; a weak D match, TRBD1 (6 bases). This CDR3 comprises 15 residues. Trimming pared 10 bases from V and 2 bases from J, leaving 18 bases between. Per the germline V gene, CDR1 is MNHEY and CDR2 is SMNVEV (reference sequence). CDR3 in amino acids: CATVPQGRGNQPQHF. For the CDR3, the DNA is TGTGCCACCGTGCCCCAGGGGCGAGGCAATCAGCCCCAGCATTTT.

The V gene is TRBV2, the J gene TRBJ1-2; 9 bases map to TRBD1. Germline trimming cut 2 bases from V and 7 bases from J; bases unmatched to any gene: 8. In germline, CDR1 is SNHLY, CDR2 FYNNEI. This CDR3 has 15 residues. CDR3 sequence (DNA): TGTGCCAGCAGTGAATGGGACAGGGTTTCTCGTGGCTACACCTTC. Encoded protein: CASSEWDRVSRGYTF.

The chain combines TRBV28 with TRBJ2-1; D possibly corresponds to TRBD1 (6 bases). Trimming removed 8 bases at V and 5 bases at J, with 22 bases between. Germline CDR1 and CDR2: MDHEN and SYDVKM. The CDR3 length is 16 residues. The DNA for the CDR3 is TGTGCCAGCGGAGAAGTCCGGGACACCTTAAACAATGAGCAGTTCTTC. Protein: CASGEVRDTLNNEQFF. The full variable domain, in which reference TRBV28 and TRBJ2-1 provide the parts outside the CDR3, is DVKVTQSSRYLVKRTGEKVFLECVQDMDHENMFWYRQDPGLGLRLIYFSYDVKMKEKGDIPEGYSVSREKKERFSLILESASTNQTSMYLCASGEVRDTLNNEQFFGPGTRLTVL.

The chain links TRBV2 to TRBJ2-4; D gene uncertain. Trimming removed 5 bases from V and 0 bases from J, with 2 bases in between. The CDR3 is 12 amino acids. From germline, CDR1 is SNHLY and CDR2 FYNNEI. The CDR3 spells CASSLAKNIQYF. CDR3 DNA sequence: TGTGCCAGCAGTCTAGCCAAAAACATTCAGTACTTC.

This chain joins TRBV28 and TRBJ1-5; D is possibly TRBD1 (5 bases). Germline assignment: CDR1 MDHEN and CDR2 SYDVKM. V was cut by 3 bases and J by 3 bases, with 15 bases left in between. The CDR3 is 16 residues long. The CDR3 loop reads CASSFAGLQYNQPQHF. The DNA of the CDR3 is TGTGCCAGCAGTTTTGCGGGACTCCAATACAATCAGCCCCAGCATTTT. The full variable domain, completed using reference TRBV28 and TRBJ1-5, is DVKVTQSSRYLVKRTGEKVFLECVQDMDHENMFWYRQDPGLGLRLIYFSYDVKMKEKGDIPEGYSVSREKKERFSLILESASTNQTSMYLCASSFAGLQYNQPQHFGDGTRLSIL.

The rearrangement uses TRBV28 and TRBJ1-5; TRBD1 might be the D (5 bases). Germline V gives CDR1 MDHEN, CDR2 SYDVKM. The CDR3 loop spans 15 amino acids. Trimming cost V 2 bases and J 2 bases, with 10 bases left between them. The chain's CDR3 is CASSLQGWGNQPQHF. CDR3 DNA sequence: TGTGCCAGCAGTTTACAGGGTTGGGGCAATCAGCCCCAGCATTTT.

CDR3 amino acids: CASSVGRGRGTEAFF. CDR3 bases: TGTGCCAGCAGCGTAGGGAGGGGGCGCGGGACTGAAGCTTTCTTT. V usage is TRBV9 and J usage is TRBJ1-1, with TRBD1 matching 7 bases. The CDR3 totals 15 residues. With V trimmed by 0 bases and J by 5 bases, 7 bases remained unmatched. Germline V gene lookup returns CDR1 SGDLS and CDR2 YYNGEE.

This clone was seen more than once but under ten times. The CDR3 DNA sequence: TGCAGTGCTACAGGGGGGGAGACCCAGTACTTC. Its translation: CSATGGETQYF. This rearrangement joins TRBV20-1 to TRBJ2-5; D might be TRBD1 (7 bases). CDR1 is DFQATT, CDR2 SNEGSKA, per germline (reference sequence). V lost 4 bases, J lost 5 bases, and 8 bases lay in between. There are 11 residues in the CDR3.

This rearrangement joins TRBV5-1 to TRBJ1-2; 7 bases align to TRBD1. Trimming cost V 0 bases and J 4 bases; bases outside gene matches: 9. The CDR3 runs 16 residues. Germline loops: CDR1 SGHRS, CDR2 YFSETQ. CDR3 DNA: TGCGCCAGCAGCTTGGATCCCAGAGGGGGCATCTATGGCTACACCTTC. This encodes CASSLDPRGGIYGYTF.

The chain combines TRBV7-6 with TRBJ2-3; D remains unclear. The CDR3 runs 16 residues. Between the trimmed V and J ends, which lost 4 bases and 4 bases, there was a span of 18 bases. Germline loops: CDR1 SGHVS, CDR2 FNYEAQ. The CDR3 DNA reads TGTGCCAGCAGCTCACCGAATTCGCGGTTTGCAGATACGCAGTATTTT. Protein product: CASSSPNSRFADTQYF.

This clone was detected only a few times. This chain connects TRBV7-2 to TRBJ2-5, with 12 nucleotides matching TRBD2. CDR3 size: 17 residues. CDR1 is SGHTA, CDR2 FQGNSA, per germline. Trimming cost V 3 bases and J 5 bases; bases outside gene matches: 10. CDR3 sequence: CASSFQVRLAGAETQYF. In DNA, the CDR3 is TGTGCCAGCAGCTTTCAGGTTAGACTAGCGGGAGCGGAGACCCAGTACTTC.